The rows below give T cell receptor beta chains drawn from one sample of a study of blood T cell repertoires in COVID-19. TCRdb's copy holds only in-frame clones and misses some; the assay was immunoSEQ multiplex PCR. This table holds 250,000 to 350,000 clones, around 85% found once. The sample comprised PBMCs or T cells enriched from blood (not recorded which). The receptor set was obtained from a woman aged 45 to 65 who had recovered from COVID-19. The CDR3 runs from the conserved cysteine through the conserved F or W. The order of the fields is CDR3 DNA, CDR3 protein, J gene, D gene, V gene, clone size. The D gene is left open where the match is weak. The size field is filled for only some rows; it gives once, few, many or a size class.

cdr3_nt: TGTGCCAGCAGCCCCAAAAACGTGTTTCGCTTCAATCCGGCCGGGGAGCTGTTTTTT
cdr3_aa: CASSPKNVFRFNPAGELFF
j_call: TRBJ2-2
d_call: .
v_call: TRBV7-8
clone_size: .

cdr3_nt: TGCGCCAGCAGCTTCGCCAGGGGATACACTGAAGCTTTCTTT
cdr3_aa: CASSFARGYTEAFF
j_call: TRBJ1-1
d_call: .
v_call: TRBV5-1
clone_size: .

cdr3_nt: TGTGCCAGCAGCGGAGGAGGACAGGTGGACACTGAAGCTTTCTTT
cdr3_aa: CASSGGGQVDTEAFF
j_call: TRBJ1-1
d_call: .
v_call: TRBV21-1
clone_size: .

cdr3_nt: TGTGCCAGTAGTATAGATCGAAGAGGGAGGGCTTTCTTT
cdr3_aa: CASSIDRRGRAFF
j_call: TRBJ1-1
d_call: .
v_call: TRBV19
clone_size: .

cdr3_nt: TGTGCCAGCAGACCGACAGAGTATAGCAATCAGCCCCAGCATTTT
cdr3_aa: CASRPTEYSNQPQHF
j_call: TRBJ1-5
d_call: .
v_call: TRBV27
clone_size: .

cdr3_nt: TGCGCCAGCAGCCATTATCTGGGTCAGGGGCTCTACTATGGCTACACCTTC
cdr3_aa: CASSHYLGQGLYYGYTF
j_call: TRBJ1-2
d_call: .
v_call: TRBV4-1
clone_size: .

cdr3_nt: TGTGCCAGCAGCTGGAGCGGTTCTGGCACAGATACGCAGTATTTT
cdr3_aa: CASSWSGSGTDTQYF
j_call: TRBJ2-3
d_call: .
v_call: TRBV7-8
clone_size: .

cdr3_nt: TGCGCCAGCAGCTTTCCGGGGATGGAGACCCAGTACTTC
cdr3_aa: CASSFPGMETQYF
j_call: TRBJ2-5
d_call: .
v_call: TRBV5-1
clone_size: .

cdr3_nt: TGTGCCAGCTCAGACAGGGGAAACACCATATATTTT
cdr3_aa: CASSDRGNTIYF
j_call: TRBJ1-3
d_call: .
v_call: TRBV18
clone_size: .

cdr3_nt: TGTGCCAGCAGTTTGGCTGGGGGCCCGGAAAAACTGTTTTTT
cdr3_aa: CASSLAGGPEKLFF
j_call: TRBJ1-4
d_call: .
v_call: TRBV28
clone_size: .

cdr3_nt: TGTGCCAGCAGCCCTAGAGAAACTAACTATGGCTACACCTTC
cdr3_aa: CASSPRETNYGYTF
j_call: TRBJ1-2
d_call: .
v_call: TRBV3-1/TRBV3-2
clone_size: few

cdr3_nt: TGTGCCAGCAGCACGCGGGCAGTGAACTGGGAGCAGTACTTC
cdr3_aa: CASSTRAVNWEQYF
j_call: TRBJ2-7
d_call: .
v_call: TRBV28
clone_size: .

cdr3_nt: TGTGCCAGCAGCTTAGGGGCTAGCGCTTCGGCAGATACGCAGTATTTT
cdr3_aa: CASSLGASASADTQYF
j_call: TRBJ2-3
d_call: .
v_call: TRBV7-2
clone_size: once

cdr3_nt: TGTGCCAGCAGTTTATTTTTTAGCGGGACAAACTACAATGAGCAGTTCTTC
cdr3_aa: CASSLFFSGTNYNEQFF
j_call: TRBJ2-1
d_call: TRBD2
v_call: TRBV27
clone_size: .

cdr3_nt: TGTGCCAGCTCATCCTCCAGCGGGGGGCGACTTTCACCCCTCCACTTT
cdr3_aa: CASSSSSGGRLSPLHF
j_call: TRBJ1-6
d_call: .
v_call: TRBV18
clone_size: .

cdr3_nt: TGTGCCAGCAGGATACAGGTACAACAGCCCCAGCATTTT
cdr3_aa: CASRIQVQQPQHF
j_call: TRBJ1-5
d_call: .
v_call: TRBV28
clone_size: .

cdr3_nt: TGCGCCAGCAGTGATCCGGGACTAGCCTACAATGAGCAGTTCTTC
cdr3_aa: CASSDPGLAYNEQFF
j_call: TRBJ2-1
d_call: TRBD2
v_call: TRBV10-1
clone_size: .

cdr3_nt: TGCGCCAGCTCTATGGGACAGGGGGCTCCCCAGCATTTT
cdr3_aa: CASSMGQGAPQHF
j_call: TRBJ1-5
d_call: TRBD1
v_call: TRBV4-3
clone_size: .

cdr3_nt: TGTGCCAGTAGTATGGAGCGGGGACCCGGGCGCACTGAAGCTTTCTTT
cdr3_aa: CASSMERGPGRTEAFF
j_call: TRBJ1-1
d_call: .
v_call: TRBV19
clone_size: .

cdr3_nt: TGTGCCAGCAGTTCTAGTGGAGGCAAAAACATTCAGTACTTC
cdr3_aa: CASSSSGGKNIQYF
j_call: TRBJ2-4
d_call: .
v_call: TRBV28
clone_size: .

cdr3_nt: TGTGCCAGCAGTTCCCGCGCGGGGGGAACGGGCTACACCTTC
cdr3_aa: CASSSRAGGTGYTF
j_call: TRBJ1-2
d_call: .
v_call: TRBV7-2
clone_size: .

cdr3_nt: TGCGCCAGCAGCATACAGGGCTACGAGCAGTACTTC
cdr3_aa: CASSIQGYEQYF
j_call: TRBJ2-7
d_call: .
v_call: TRBV5-1
clone_size: .

cdr3_nt: TGTGCCAGCAGCGCACCGTGGGTTAGCCCGGGCGAGCAGTACTTC
cdr3_aa: CASSAPWVSPGEQYF
j_call: TRBJ2-7
d_call: .
v_call: TRBV11-2
clone_size: .

cdr3_nt: TGCGCCAGCAGCTTGGATACAGGCGTCGAGCAGTACTTC
cdr3_aa: CASSLDTGVEQYF
j_call: TRBJ2-7
d_call: .
v_call: TRBV5-1
clone_size: .

cdr3_nt: TGTGCCGTCAGCCCGGCGGGCACAGATACGCAGTATTTT
cdr3_aa: CAVSPAGTDTQYF
j_call: TRBJ2-3
d_call: .
v_call: TRBV24-1
clone_size: few

cdr3_nt: TGTGCCAGCAGCCGAACAGGGGGCATGACACCCCTCCACTTT
cdr3_aa: CASSRTGGMTPLHF
j_call: TRBJ1-6
d_call: TRBD1
v_call: TRBV3-1/TRBV3-2
clone_size: .

cdr3_nt: TGTGCCATCAGGTCGGGACAGGGTCCCTACGAGCAGTACTTC
cdr3_aa: CAIRSGQGPYEQYF
j_call: TRBJ2-7
d_call: TRBD1
v_call: TRBV10-3
clone_size: .

cdr3_nt: TGTGCCACGAATGCAGGACAGGCTAACACCGGGGAGCTGTTTTTT
cdr3_aa: CATNAGQANTGELFF
j_call: TRBJ2-2
d_call: TRBD1
v_call: TRBV24-1
clone_size: .

cdr3_nt: TGTGCCAGCAGTTACACTAGCGGGAGAGGGAACGAGCAGTACTTC
cdr3_aa: CASSYTSGRGNEQYF
j_call: TRBJ2-7
d_call: TRBD2
v_call: TRBV6-5
clone_size: .

cdr3_nt: TGTGCCACCAGCAGAGTGAGGATGGACTCCCTATACAATGAGCAGTTCTTC
cdr3_aa: CATSRVRMDSLYNEQFF
j_call: TRBJ2-1
d_call: .
v_call: TRBV15
clone_size: .

cdr3_nt: TGTGCCAGCAGCTTAGCGAGGCCAGGGGGTGATCAGCCCCAGCATTTT
cdr3_aa: CASSLARPGGDQPQHF
j_call: TRBJ1-5
d_call: TRBD1
v_call: TRBV7-8
clone_size: .

cdr3_nt: TGTGCCAGCAGCTTGGGACTAGCGGGACCACCCTACAATGAGCAGTTCTTC
cdr3_aa: CASSLGLAGPPYNEQFF
j_call: TRBJ2-1
d_call: TRBD2
v_call: TRBV5-4
clone_size: .

cdr3_nt: TGTGCCAGCAGCGTAGAGGGGTCAGACCTAGGAAACACCATATATTTT
cdr3_aa: CASSVEGSDLGNTIYF
j_call: TRBJ1-3
d_call: .
v_call: TRBV9
clone_size: .

cdr3_nt: TGTGCCAGCAGCTCCGGACTAGCGGGGGGGAAGGAGACCCAGTACTTC
cdr3_aa: CASSSGLAGGKETQYF
j_call: TRBJ2-5
d_call: TRBD2
v_call: TRBV7-2
clone_size: .

cdr3_nt: TGTGCCAGCTCGGACAGGGTAGGCGGCTACACCTTC
cdr3_aa: CASSDRVGGYTF
j_call: TRBJ1-2
d_call: TRBD1
v_call: TRBV28
clone_size: .

cdr3_nt: TGTGCCAGCAGTGATGCGGGACAGGTTGGGGACTATGGCTACACCTTC
cdr3_aa: CASSDAGQVGDYGYTF
j_call: TRBJ1-2
d_call: TRBD1
v_call: TRBV6-1
clone_size: .

cdr3_nt: TGTGCCTGGGGGATATTGGACAGGGAGGAAAAGGGCTACACCTTC
cdr3_aa: CAWGILDREEKGYTF
j_call: TRBJ1-2
d_call: TRBD1
v_call: TRBV30
clone_size: few

cdr3_nt: TGTGCCAGTCGTTCTTCCGGTGACAGAGTATACGAGCAGTACTTC
cdr3_aa: CASRSSGDRVYEQYF
j_call: TRBJ2-7
d_call: .
v_call: TRBV19
clone_size: .

cdr3_nt: TGTGCCAGCAGCTCGTTGACACCGATAGCGGGAGTAAGCTTCGAGCAGTTCTTC
cdr3_aa: CASSSLTPIAGVSFEQFF
j_call: TRBJ2-1
d_call: TRBD2
v_call: TRBV7-9
clone_size: once

cdr3_nt: TGTGCCAGCAGTCATCCTATAGAGGACAGGGGAGTAACTAATGAAAAACTGTTTTTT
cdr3_aa: CASSHPIEDRGVTNEKLFF
j_call: TRBJ1-4
d_call: TRBD1
v_call: TRBV9
clone_size: .

cdr3_nt: TGCGCCAGCAGCTTAGGGTCAGGGGTCTCCTACGAGCAGTACTTC
cdr3_aa: CASSLGSGVSYEQYF
j_call: TRBJ2-7
d_call: .
v_call: TRBV5-1
clone_size: few

cdr3_nt: TGCAGCGTTACTGCGTTTAGCACAGATACGCAGTATTTT
cdr3_aa: CSVTAFSTDTQYF
j_call: TRBJ2-3
d_call: .
v_call: TRBV29-1
clone_size: .

cdr3_nt: TGTGCCAGCAGTTCCCTACAGGGCGCGCAGTATTTT
cdr3_aa: CASSSLQGAQYF
j_call: TRBJ2-3
d_call: .
v_call: TRBV27
clone_size: .

cdr3_nt: TGTGCCAGCAGTTACTCGTGGTCCCTGGGGGGGAGCAATCAGCCCCAGCATTTT
cdr3_aa: CASSYSWSLGGSNQPQHF
j_call: TRBJ1-5
d_call: .
v_call: TRBV6-2/TRBV6-3
clone_size: .

cdr3_nt: TGTGCCAGTAGTACCCAGACCTCAGGGGGTTCAAGCTCCTACGAGCAGTACTTC
cdr3_aa: CASSTQTSGGSSSYEQYF
j_call: TRBJ2-7
d_call: TRBD1
v_call: TRBV19
clone_size: .

cdr3_nt: TGTGCCAGCAGTGAAGCGCTTGACACCCCCGAACGGGAGACCCAGTACTTC
cdr3_aa: CASSEALDTPERETQYF
j_call: TRBJ2-5
d_call: .
v_call: TRBV2
clone_size: .

cdr3_nt: TGTGCCAGCAGCGCGAACAGGGCTGGAAACACCATATATTTT
cdr3_aa: CASSANRAGNTIYF
j_call: TRBJ1-3
d_call: .
v_call: TRBV7-9
clone_size: once

cdr3_nt: TGTGCCAGCAGCCTGGGGGGGAAGGGCTACACCTTC
cdr3_aa: CASSLGGKGYTF
j_call: TRBJ1-2
d_call: .
v_call: TRBV3-1/TRBV3-2
clone_size: few

cdr3_nt: TGTGCCAGCAGCCATGCGGGGGCCACATCCTACGAGCAGTACTTC
cdr3_aa: CASSHAGATSYEQYF
j_call: TRBJ2-7
d_call: .
v_call: TRBV14
clone_size: .

cdr3_nt: TGTGCCAGCAGCTTCGGACAGGGAAAGATCTATGGCTACACCTTC
cdr3_aa: CASSFGQGKIYGYTF
j_call: TRBJ1-2
d_call: TRBD1
v_call: TRBV13
clone_size: .

cdr3_nt: TGTGCCAGCAGCTTAGAATGGTCCAGTGAAGCTTTCTTT
cdr3_aa: CASSLEWSSEAFF
j_call: TRBJ1-1
d_call: .
v_call: TRBV11-2
clone_size: .

cdr3_nt: TGTGCCAGCAGCTTAGTGAGGGGGTCCTACAATGAGCAGTTCTTC
cdr3_aa: CASSLVRGSYNEQFF
j_call: TRBJ2-1
d_call: .
v_call: TRBV11-2
clone_size: .